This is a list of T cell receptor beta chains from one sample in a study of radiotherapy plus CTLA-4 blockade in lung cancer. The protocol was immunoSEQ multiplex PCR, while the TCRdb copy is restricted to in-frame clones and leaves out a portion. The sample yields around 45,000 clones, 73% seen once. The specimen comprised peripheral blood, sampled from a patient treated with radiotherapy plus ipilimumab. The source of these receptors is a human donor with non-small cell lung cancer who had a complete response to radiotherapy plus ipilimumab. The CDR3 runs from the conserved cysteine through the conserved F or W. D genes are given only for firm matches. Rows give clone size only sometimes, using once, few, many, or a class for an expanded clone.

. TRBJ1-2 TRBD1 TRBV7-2 CASSLDAGQAYGYTF TGTGCCAGCAGCCTAGATGCGGGACAGGCCTATGGCTACACCTTC
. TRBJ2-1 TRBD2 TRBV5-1 CASSLSTSGTQKDNEQFF TGCGCCAGCAGCTTGTCGACTAGCGGGACTCAAAAGGACAATGAGCAGTTCTTC
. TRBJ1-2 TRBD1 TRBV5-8 CASSGGTGRSYGYTF TGTGCCAGCAGCGGAGGGACAGGAAGGTCCTATGGCTACACCTTC
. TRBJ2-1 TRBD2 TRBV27 CASRTPGLAGHKDNEQFF TGTGCCAGCAGGACACCGGGACTAGCGGGACATAAGGACAATGAGCAGTTCTTC
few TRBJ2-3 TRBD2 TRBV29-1 CSGGVAGATDTQYF TGCAGCGGGGGGGTAGCGGGGGCCACAGATACGCAGTATTTT
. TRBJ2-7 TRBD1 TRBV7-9 CASSLVGDRAYEQYF TGTGCCAGCAGCTTAGTAGGGGACAGGGCCTACGAGCAGTACTTC
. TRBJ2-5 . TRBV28 CASSPWAETQYF TGTGCCAGCAGTCCCTGGGCGGAGACCCAGTACTTC
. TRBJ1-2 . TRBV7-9 CASSLVGRASYGYTF TGTGCCAGCAGCTTAGTTGGCAGGGCGAGCTATGGCTACACCTTC
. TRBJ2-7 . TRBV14 CASSANSFRGSYEQYF TGTGCCAGCAGCGCGAACTCCTTTCGCGGATCCTACGAGCAGTACTTC
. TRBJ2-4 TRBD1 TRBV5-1 CASSSEGQGAKNIQYF TGCGCCAGCAGCTCCGAAGGACAGGGGGCCAAAAACATTCAGTACTTC
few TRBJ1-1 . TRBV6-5 CASSYVRTANTEAFF TGTGCCAGCAGTTATGTCAGGACAGCGAACACTGAAGCTTTCTTT
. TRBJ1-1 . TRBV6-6 CASSYSTGNTEAFF TGTGCCAGCAGTTACTCGACTGGGAACACTGAAGCTTTCTTT
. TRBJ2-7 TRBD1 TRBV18 CASSLTGTGDYEQYF TGTGCCAGCTCACTGACCGGGACAGGGGATTACGAGCAGTACTTC
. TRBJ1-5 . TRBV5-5 CASSPREGNQPQHF TGTGCCAGCAGCCCCAGGGAGGGCAATCAGCCCCAGCATTTT
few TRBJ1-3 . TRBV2 CASNRDSLKSGNTIYF TGTGCCAGCAATCGCGACAGCTTGAAATCTGGAAACACCATATATTTT
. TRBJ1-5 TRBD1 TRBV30 CAWTPRQGSGNQPQHF TGTGCCTGGACTCCTCGACAGGGTAGTGGCAATCAGCCCCAGCATTTT
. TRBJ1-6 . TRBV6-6 CASHRDYNSPLHF TGTGCCAGCCACAGGGACTATAATTCACCCCTCCACTTT
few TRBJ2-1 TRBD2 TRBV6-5 CASSFTSGRADEQFF TGTGCCAGCAGTTTTACTAGCGGGAGGGCCGATGAGCAGTTCTTC
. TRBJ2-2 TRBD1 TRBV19 CASRTTGYTGELFF TGTGCCAGCCGAACGACAGGGTACACCGGGGAGCTGTTTTTT
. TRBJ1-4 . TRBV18 CASSPRQGRNEKLFF TGTGCCAGCTCACCACGGCAGGGCCGTAATGAAAAACTGTTTTTT
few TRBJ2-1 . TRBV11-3 CASSLVPGVNEQFF TGTGCCAGCAGCTTAGTGCCGGGGGTCAATGAGCAGTTCTTC
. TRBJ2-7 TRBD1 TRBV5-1 CASSLNRGFSYEQYF TGCGCCAGCAGCTTGAACAGGGGGTTCTCCTACGAGCAGTACTTC
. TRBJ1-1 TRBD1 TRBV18 CASSPPTGESTEAFF TGTGCCAGCTCACCACCTACAGGGGAAAGCACTGAAGCTTTCTTT
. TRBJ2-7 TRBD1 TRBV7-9 CASSLKGQLPYEQYF TGTGCCAGCAGCTTAAAGGGACAGTTGCCCTACGAGCAGTACTTC
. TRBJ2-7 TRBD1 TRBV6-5 CASSDGDRAYEQYF TGTGCCAGCAGCGACGGGGACAGAGCCTACGAGCAGTACTTC
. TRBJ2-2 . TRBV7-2 CASSLVARSNTGELFF TGTGCCAGCAGCTTAGTGGCCAGGTCGAACACCGGGGAGCTGTTTTTT
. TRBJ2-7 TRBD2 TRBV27 CASKSGLAGYEQYF TGTGCCAGTAAATCGGGACTAGCGGGCTACGAGCAGTACTTC
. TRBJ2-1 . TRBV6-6 CASSTPTDSNEQFF TGTGCCAGCAGTACCCCAACCGACAGCAATGAGCAGTTCTTC
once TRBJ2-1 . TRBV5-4 CASSSPGSSYNEQFF TGTGCCAGCAGCTCCCCTGGGAGCTCCTACAATGAGCAGTTCTTC
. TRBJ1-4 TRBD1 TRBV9 CASSVGDRESEKLFF TGTGCCAGCAGCGTAGGGGACAGGGAATCGGAAAAACTGTTTTTT
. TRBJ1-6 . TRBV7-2 CASSPNQGFASPLHF TGTGCCAGCAGCCCAAACCAGGGGTTTGCCTCACCCCTCCACTTT
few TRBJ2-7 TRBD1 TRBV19 CASSILPGQGIHEQYF TGTGCCAGTAGTATACTACCGGGACAGGGAATCCACGAGCAGTACTTC
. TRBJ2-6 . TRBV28 CASSSQGSTPPGANVLTF TGTGCCAGCAGTAGCCAGGGTAGCACCCCCCCCGGGGCCAACGTCCTGACTTTC
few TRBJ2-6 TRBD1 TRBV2 CASSAGTGGVPGANVLTF TGTGCCAGCAGCGCCGGGACAGGGGGCGTCCCTGGGGCCAACGTCCTGACTTTC
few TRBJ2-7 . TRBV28 CAACGRDEQYF TGTGCCGCCTGCGGCCGAGACGAGCAGTACTTC
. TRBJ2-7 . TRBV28 CATRRAGLYSYEQYF TGTGCCACCCGACGGGCGGGACTCTACTCCTACGAGCAGTACTTC
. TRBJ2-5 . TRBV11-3 CASAGGQQETQYF TGTGCCAGCGCCGGTGGACAGCAAGAGACCCAGTACTTC
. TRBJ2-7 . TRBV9 CASSVGVGRSYEQYF TGTGCCAGCAGCGTAGGCGTGGGGCGGTCCTACGAGCAGTACTTC
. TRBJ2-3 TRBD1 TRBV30 CAWSGGTGGPADTQYF TGTGCCTGGAGTGGTGGGACAGGGGGTCCGGCAGATACGCAGTATTTT
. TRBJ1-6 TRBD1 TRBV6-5 CASSYSTGASSPLHF TGTGCCAGCAGTTACTCGACAGGGGCAAGTTCACCCCTCCACTTT
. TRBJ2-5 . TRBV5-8 CASSLGTAIQETQYF TGTGCCAGCAGCTTGGGGACAGCTATCCAAGAGACCCAGTACTTC
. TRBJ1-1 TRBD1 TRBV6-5 CASSYRGLTEAFF TGTGCCAGCAGCTACAGGGGGCTCACTGAAGCTTTCTTT
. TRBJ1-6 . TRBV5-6 CASSLAGLNSPLHF TGTGCCAGCAGCTTGGCGGGACTCAATTCACCCCTCCACTTT
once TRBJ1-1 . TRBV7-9 CASSARVTEAFF TGTGCCAGCAGCGCCAGGGTAACTGAAGCTTTCTTT
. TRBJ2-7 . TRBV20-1 CGGEAAYEQYF TGCGGTGGGGAGGCAGCCTACGAGCAGTACTTC
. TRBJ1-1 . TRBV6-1 CASSGRGNTEAFF TGTGCCAGCAGTGGGAGGGGTAACACTGAAGCTTTCTTT
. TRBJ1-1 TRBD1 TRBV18 CASSSDRGGTEAFF TGTGCCAGCTCATCCGACAGGGGGGGCACTGAAGCTTTCTTT
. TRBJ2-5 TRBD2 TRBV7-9 CASSSRLAIQETQYF TGTGCCAGCAGCTCGAGACTAGCGATTCAAGAGACCCAGTACTTC
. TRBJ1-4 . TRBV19 CASSKPREVATNEKLFF TGTGCCAGTAGTAAACCCAGGGAGGTTGCAACTAATGAAAAACTGTTTTTT
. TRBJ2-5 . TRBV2 CASAVEETQYF TGTGCCAGCGCCGTAGAAGAGACCCAGTACTTC
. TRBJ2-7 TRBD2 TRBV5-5 CASSLLVAGPAYEQYF TGTGCCAGCAGCTTGTTGGTAGCGGGGCCTGCCTACGAGCAGTACTTC
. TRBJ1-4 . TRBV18 CASLTRTNEKLFF TGTGCCAGCCTAACGAGGACTAATGAAAAACTGTTTTTT
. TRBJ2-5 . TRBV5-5 CASSLARLAGETQYF TGTGCCAGCAGCTTGGCCCGGCTAGCTGGAGAGACCCAGTACTTC
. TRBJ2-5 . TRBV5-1 CASSLVPRGQETQYF TGCGCCAGCAGCTTGGTACCCAGGGGCCAAGAGACCCAGTACTTC
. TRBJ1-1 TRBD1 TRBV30 CAWSVGQGWTEAFF TGTGCCTGGAGTGTAGGACAGGGTTGGACTGAAGCTTTCTTT
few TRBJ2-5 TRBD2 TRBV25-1 CASSDPRTSGRSETQYF TGTGCCAGCAGTGACCCCCGGACTAGCGGGAGATCAGAGACCCAGTACTTC
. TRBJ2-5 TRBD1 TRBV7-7 CASSFSGGGETQYF TGTGCTAGCAGCTTCTCAGGGGGCGGGGAGACCCAGTACTTC
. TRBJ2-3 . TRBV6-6 CASSYSRGSPTDTQYF TGTGCCAGCAGTTACTCACGGGGTTCCCCCACAGATACGCAGTATTTT
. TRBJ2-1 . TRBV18 CASSYSAGALGEQFF TGTGCCAGCTCATACTCTGCGGGGGCCCTGGGGGAGCAGTTCTTC
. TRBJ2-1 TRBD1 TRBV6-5 CASNWGQGRNEQFF TGTGCCAGCAACTGGGGACAGGGGCGCAATGAGCAGTTCTTC